The clone carrying this T cell receptor beta chain has only a few counts. Its specificity is unknown. This sample was taken from a study of liver allograft versus peripheral blood T cells. Study as a whole: Repertoires from peripheral blood of liver transplant recipients were compared with those inside their transplanted livers.

Overall study results and limits: As reported, T cell receptor repertoires inside liver allografts differed from those present in peripheral blood.

MiXCR, run by TCRdb on the reads, gives a single entry per CDR3 protein. The sample records over 10,000 distinct CDR3 sequences, under 30% being singletons. This CDR3 contains 15 residues. The germline V gene encodes CDR1 DFQATT and CDR2 SNEGSKA (reference sequence). Trimming took 5 bases from V and 4 from J; bases not matched to a gene: 10. The sequence derives from a human patient who had a liver transplant. The graft donor may account for some of the T cells. V gene TRBV20-1 combines with J gene TRBJ1-2; 10 bases are shared with TRBD1. CDR3 DNA sequence: TGCAGTGCTCGCGAGCCGGGACAGGGGAGCTATGGCTACACCTTC. Protein sequence: CSAREPGQGSYGYTF.